Below are 13 T cell receptor beta chains sequenced from a single sample in a study of OX40 agonist ivuxolimab in advanced cancers. The data were produced by immunoSEQ multiplex PCR, yet TCRdb's version contains in-frame clones alone and is incomplete. The table lists around 45,000 clones, 60% to 80% of them singletons. Sequenced material: CD4+ or CD8+ T cells sorted from blood, taken in a trial of the OX40 agonist ivuxolimab. Every receptor here comes from an adult with an advanced solid tumor such as melanoma, head and neck, liver or kidney cancer.

The chain couples TRBV6-5 to TRBJ1-2, with 7 bases aligning to TRBD1. The CDR3 spans 14 residues. CDR1 and CDR2 (germline): MNHEY, SVGAGI. V was pared by 4 bases and J by 4 bases, with 6 bases of the junction left unmatched. The CDR3 coding sequence is TGTGCCAGCAGTTTCGACAGGGAAGTCTATGGCTACACCTTC. The encoded protein is CASSFDREVYGYTF.

V gene TRBV29-1 combines with J gene TRBJ2-1; 12 bases fit TRBD2. The trim removed 4 bases at V and 0 bases at J, leaving 1 base unmatched. Germline V gene data show CDR1 as SQVTM and CDR2 as ANQGSEA. The CDR3 covers 15 residues. CDR3 in DNA: TGCAGCGTTGCGGGACTAGCGGGCTCCTACAATGAGCAGTTCTTC. Its protein product is CSVAGLAGSYNEQFF.

The J gene is TRBJ2-1, the V gene TRBV7-8; TRBD2 matches 7 bases. The trim removed 6 bases at V and 5 bases at J, leaving 10 bases unmatched. Germline-derived CDR1 and CDR2 are SGHVS and FQNEAQ. The CDR3 has 15 amino acids. The CDR3 coding sequence is TGTGCCAGCAGTAATTGGGGCGGGAGAGACAATGAGCAGTTCTTC. Protein sequence: CASSNWGGRDNEQFF. Full variable domain (outside the CDR3, taken from reference TRBV7-8 and TRBJ2-1): GAGVSQSPRYKVAKRGQDVALRCDPISGHVSLFWYQQALGQGPEFLTYFQNEAQLDKSGLPSDRFFAERPEGSVSTLKIQRTQQEDSAVYLCASSNWGGRDNEQFFGPGTRLTVL.

This chain uses TRBV6-1 with TRBJ1-1; the D gene is possibly TRBD1 (5 bases). Deletions cut 6 bases from V and 4 bases from J, with 15 bases between. Germline V CDR1 and CDR2: MNHNS, SASEGT. The CDR3 is 14 residues long. The CDR3 nucleotides are TGTGCCAGCAGAATCGGGGGTGCTGGCACTGAAGCTTTCTTT. Translation gives CASRIGGAGTEAFF.

This sequence joins TRBV5-1 and TRBJ2-5, with D tentatively TRBD2 (6 bases). Germline V gene lookup returns CDR1 SGHRS and CDR2 YFSETQ. The CDR3 covers 15 residues. Trimming left V 0 bases short and J 2 bases short, with 11 bases between. This CDR3 reads CASSLAGAGQETQYF. CDR3 nucleotides: TGCGCCAGCAGCTTGGCGGGAGCCGGACAAGAGACCCAGTACTTC.

J is TRBJ2-2 and V is TRBV9, with a possible D match to TRBD2 (6 bases). The CDR3 length is 14 residues. The ends were cut back, 9 bases at V and 4 bases at J, with 16 bases in the middle. Per germline, CDR1 SGDLS and CDR2 YYNGEE. CDR3 amino acids: CATNQGGTTGELFF. CDR3 coding DNA: TGTGCCACTAATCAGGGCGGGACCACCGGGGAGCTGTTTTTT.

The chain employs TRBV13 and TRBJ2-5; 7 nucleotides align to TRBD2. This CDR3 is built from 16 residues. The V and J ends lost 2 bases and 3 bases, in that order; junction bases with no gene match: 9. The germline CDR1 and CDR2 sequences are PRHDT and FYEKMQ (reference sequence). This chain's CDR3 is CASSLRSSGLKETQYF. In DNA, the CDR3 is TGTGCCAGCAGCTTACGGTCTAGCGGCCTCAAAGAGACCCAGTACTTC.

The chain uses TRBV9 and TRBJ2-1; 9 nucleotides match TRBD2. Trimming removed 0 bases from V and 4 bases from J; junction bases left unmatched: 2. Germline assignment: CDR1 SGDLS and CDR2 YYNGEE. The CDR3 covers 15 residues. The CDR3 DNA reads TGTGCCAGCAGCGTAGGGGCGGGAGGGTACAATGAGCAGTTCTTC. Protein: CASSVGAGGYNEQFF.

This clone was seen a handful of times. The gene calls are TRBV2 and TRBJ1-2; no clear D gene. Germline CDR1 reads SNHLY; CDR2 reads FYNNEI. V was trimmed by 2 bases and J by 8 bases, leaving 9 bases between them. This CDR3 has 12 residues. CDR3 region: CASSERLGGYTF. CDR3 DNA sequence: TGTGCCAGCAGTGAAAGGTTGGGGGGCTACACCTTC.

By sample share, this clone is medium-sized. The rearrangement joins TRBV4-1 to TRBJ1-2; perhaps TRBD1 as D (6 bases). Trimming stripped 2 bases from V and 4 bases from J, with 17 bases between. The CDR3 has 16 amino acids. Germline V gene sequence: CDR1 MGHRA, CDR2 YSYEKL. This CDR3 is CASSQLIRGYSYGYTF. The CDR3 bases are TGCGCCAGCAGCCAACTTATAAGGGGGTATAGCTATGGCTACACCTTC.

The chain carries TRBV6-6 and TRBJ1-1; D is unresolved. Germline V CDR1 and CDR2: MNHNY, SVGAGI (reference sequence). Between the trimmed V and J ends, which lost 7 bases and 8 bases, there was a span of 17 bases. This CDR3 spans 13 amino acids. The CDR3 sequence: CASTVSHTGEAFF. The CDR3 DNA reads TGTGCCAGCACTGTAAGCCATACGGGGGAAGCTTTCTTT.

This clone is large within its sample. The chain has TRBV9 and TRBJ1-2; D not resolved. The V gene lost 7 bases and the J gene lost 2 bases, with 15 bases spanning the gap. CDR1 and CDR2 (germline): SGDLS, YYNGEE. The CDR3 length is 14 residues. DNA for the CDR3: TGTGCCAGCGGCTCCAATCTGCTAAACTATGGCTACACCTTC. Translated, it gives CASGSNLLNYGYTF.

This clone has just one count. The chain couples TRBV28 to TRBJ2-7; weak D call: TRBD2 (6 bases). Germline loops: CDR1 MDHEN, CDR2 SYDVKM. CDR3 length: 16 amino acids. V lost 2 bases to trimming and J lost 6 bases, with 20 bases between them. The CDR3 coding sequence is TGTGCCAGCAGTTTAGGTCTAGCGTTCCAAGAGCCCGAGCAGTACTTC. It encodes CASSLGLAFQEPEQYF.